Here is one T cell receptor (beta chain) with its context. Its antigen is unknown. This sample was included in a study of CD8 T cells in ankylosing spondylitis. Quantitative molecular-barcoded 5'-RACE generated the TCR beta libraries. One entry per CDR3 protein, called by TCRdb with MiXCR from the 5' RACE reads. The repertoire has approximately 150,000 distinct CDR3 sequences, 8.5% to 10% of them found once; the top ten carry roughly 16%. Study results and caveats: There was reportedly significant enrichment of clones that were disease-linked in matched ankylosing spondylitis synovial fluid. A motif in TCR beta, a set of roughly 8 highly homologous variants, appeared characteristic of ankylosing spondylitis blood. There were earlier reports of some motif variants in reactive arthritis synovial fluid and blood.

The sample comprised blood, either unsorted or a sorted T cell fraction (not recorded which). This clonotype was sampled from a female donor with ankylosing spondylitis or in good health (not recorded which).

For the CDR3, the DNA is TGTGCCAGCAGTTACATAGCGGGAGGAGGCGATGAGCAGTTCTTC. This sequence encodes CASSYIAGGGDEQFF. The chain employs TRBV6-5 and TRBJ2-1; 10 bases map to TRBD2. CDR1 is MNHEY, CDR2 SVGAGI, per germline. V was clipped by 2 bases and J by 8 bases; unmatched bases: 6. CDR3 length equals 15 residues.